Following are 27 T cell receptor beta chains from one sample sequenced in a study of shared clonotypes between healthy human individuals. Sequencing used immunoSEQ multiplex PCR; TCRdb keeps in-frame clones, though not all of them. Found here are 2 million to 2.5 million clones, 85% to 95% of them singletons; the top ten hold 0.37%. Material for sequencing was naive CD4+ T cells from PBMCs. The subset was: CD45RA+ positively selected. The receptors here all came from a man aged 18 to 29 in good health. Some clones in this sample may be carry-over from other donors' samples.

The V and J genes are TRBV11-3 and TRBJ2-3; no firm D call. The germline V and J ends were trimmed by 5 bases and 5 bases, with 8 bases remaining between them. This CDR3 comprises 12 residues. Germline values: CDR1 SGHNT, CDR2 YENEEA. The CDR3 coding sequence is TGTGCCAGCAGCCAGGTGGGAGATACGCAGTATTTT. The encoded protein is CASSQVGDTQYF.

CDR3 nucleotide sequence: TGTGCCTGGAGTGTAGGGCCCGGGGGCGGGAATCAGCCCCAGCATTTT. This encodes CAWSVGPGGGNQPQHF. The genes are TRBV30 and TRBJ1-5, with D possibly matching TRBD1 (6 bases). Deletions cut 0 bases from V and 4 bases from J, with 16 bases between. Germline V gene data show CDR1 as GTSNPN and CDR2 as SVGIG (reference sequence). The CDR3 sequence is 16 residues long. Full variable domain (missing parts from reference TRBV30 and TRBJ1-5): SQTIHQWPATLVQPVGSPLSLECTVEGTSNPNLYWYRQAAGRGLQLLFYSVGIGQISSEVPQNLSASRPQDRQFILSSKKLLLSDSGFYLCAWSVGPGGGNQPQHFGDGTRLSIL.

The chain has TRBV30 and TRBJ2-3, with TRBD2 as a possible D gene (6 bases). The CDR3 runs to 15 residues. Trimming stripped 0 bases from V and 6 bases from J, with 16 bases between. The germline gives CDR1 GTSNPN, CDR2 SVGIG (reference sequence). The CDR3 sequence is CAWSVRGGIRDTQYF. The DNA of the CDR3 is TGTGCCTGGAGTGTACGCGGCGGGATTAGGGATACGCAGTATTTT.

J is TRBJ2-5 and V is TRBV9; 12 bases are a match to TRBD1. Germline CDR1 SGDLS, CDR2 YYNGEE. Unmatched junction bases numbered 8, after V lost 3 bases and J lost 5 bases. The CDR3 contains 16 residues. The CDR3 is CASSATGQGAIETQYF. In DNA form, the CDR3 reads TGTGCCAGCAGCGCTACGGGACAGGGGGCAATTGAGACCCAGTACTTC.

The chain links TRBV4-3 to TRBJ2-7, with 9 bases lining up with TRBD2. Germline trimming cut 0 bases from V and 4 bases from J; bases unmatched to any gene: 7. CDR1 and CDR2 from the germline V gene are LGHNA and YSLEER. The CDR3 has 16 amino acids. The CDR3 coding sequence is TGCGCCAGCAGCCAAGATCGAGCGGGAGGAGTGTACGAGCAGTACTTC. Translating it yields CASSQDRAGGVYEQYF.

The V gene is TRBV18, the J gene TRBJ2-3; D gene ambiguous. The germline V gene has CDR1 KGHSH and CDR2 LQKENI. V lost 3 bases to trimming and J lost 0 bases, with 19 bases between them. The CDR3 extends over 18 amino acids. The CDR3 nucleotides are TGTGCCAGCTCACCCACAGCCTGGCCCGACTCTAGCACAGATACGCAGTATTTT. It specifies CASSPTAWPDSSTDTQYF.

This chain connects TRBV14 to TRBJ1-4, with D perhaps TRBD1 (5 bases). Germline-derived CDR1 and CDR2 are SGHDN and FVKESK. The CDR3 is made up of 15 amino acids. Trimming took 3 bases from V and 2 from J, leaving 10 bases between them. DNA for the CDR3: TGTGCCAGCAGCCAGAGGGGACCGACTAATGAAAAACTGTTTTTT. Protein sequence: CASSQRGPTNEKLFF.

CDR3 DNA: TGTGCCAGCAGCAAACTCGCTTCCTCCTACAATGAGCAGTTCTTC. As protein: CASSKLASSYNEQFF. The genes are TRBV11-2 and TRBJ2-1; D is unresolved. This CDR3 is built from 15 residues. The V gene's germline CDR1 is SGHAT and CDR2 FQNNGV. V lost 5 bases and J 0 bases, leaving 11 bases between the germline ends. Drawing the rest from reference TRBV11-2 and TRBJ2-1, the complete variable domain is EAGVAQSPRYKIIEKRQSVAFWCNPISGHATLYWYQQILGQGPKLLIQFQNNGVVDDSQLPKDRFSAERLKGVDSTLKIQPAKLEDSAVYLCASSKLASSYNEQFFGPGTRLTVL.

CDR3 coding DNA: TGTGCCAGCAGTTTGGTGACAGGGGTCCCCGAGCAGTACTTC. Protein: CASSLVTGVPEQYF. The chain joins TRBV28 to TRBJ2-7, with 8 bases lining up with TRBD1. The CDR3 is 14 amino acids. Losses at the gene ends were 3 bases for V and 6 bases for J; bases not matched to a gene: 7. Looked up from germline, CDR1 is MDHEN and CDR2 is SYDVKM.

For the CDR3, the DNA is TGTGCCAGCAGCTTATTAAGGGGGGGAGAAGCTTTCTTT. It is translated as CASSLLRGGEAFF. The chain couples TRBV5-6 to TRBJ1-1, with a tentative D call TRBD1 (6 bases). In germline, CDR1 is SGHDT, CDR2 YYEEEE. The germline V and J ends were trimmed by 2 bases and 8 bases, with 13 bases remaining between them. The CDR3 sequence is 13 residues long.

The V and J genes are TRBV7-3 and TRBJ1-2, with 7 bases fitting TRBD1. Germline V gene sequence: CDR1 SGHTA, CDR2 FQGTGA. The ends lost 5 bases at V and 6 bases at J; junction bases unmatched: 12. This CDR3 region has 15 residues. In DNA form, the CDR3 reads TGTGCCAGCAGCCCTCAGGGGGTACCTACCAATGGCTACACCTTC. Translated, it gives CASSPQGVPTNGYTF.

The V gene is TRBV28, the J gene TRBJ1-5; weak D call: TRBD1 (6 bases). The V end lost 6 bases, the J end lost 5 bases, and 20 bases lay between the germline ends. CDR3 length: 16 residues. Germline CDR1 and CDR2: MDHEN and SYDVKM. This chain's CDR3 is CASSPLGSGVYQPQHF. Here the CDR3 DNA reads TGTGCCAGCAGCCCGCTTGGTTCAGGGGTCTATCAGCCCCAGCATTTT.

The V gene is TRBV15, the J gene TRBJ1-4; possibly TRBD1 for D (5 bases). Germline V gene data show CDR1 as LNHNV and CDR2 as YYDKDF (reference sequence). This CDR3 has 14 amino acids. Trimming took off 2 bases at V and 5 bases at J, with 9 bases between the two ends. CDR3 protein: CATSRSRVNEKLFF. CDR3 in DNA: TGTGCCACCAGCAGATCCAGGGTAAATGAAAAACTGTTTTTT.

V usage is TRBV28 and J usage is TRBJ2-3; D is unclear. Per the germline V gene, CDR1 is MDHEN and CDR2 is SYDVKM. CDR3 size: 16 residues. V was shortened by 3 bases and J by 0 bases, with 13 bases between the two germline ends. The CDR3 DNA is TGTGCCAGCAGTTTGGCCTCCGCTGGGAGCACAGATACGCAGTATTTT. This gives the protein CASSLASAGSTDTQYF.

The V gene is TRBV4-3, the J gene TRBJ2-3, with D possibly being TRBD2 (6 bases). The V gene lost 4 bases and the J gene lost 6 bases, with 14 bases spanning the gap. This CDR3 has 14 residues. Looked up from germline, CDR1 is LGHNA and CDR2 is YSLEER. CDR3 sequence (DNA): TGCGCCAGCAGCCCGGGACTTCTTCGGGATACGCAGTATTTT. Encoded protein: CASSPGLLRDTQYF.

This clone was detected once. V gene TRBV11-2 combines with J gene TRBJ2-2, with 9 bases fitting TRBD1. The germline V gene has CDR1 SGHAT and CDR2 FQNNGV. This CDR3 contains 18 residues. V lost 5 bases, J lost 0 bases, and 10 bases stayed unmatched. CDR3 in amino acids: CASSPLGQGRANTGELFF. The CDR3 DNA is TGTGCCAGCAGCCCTCTGGGACAGGGCCGAGCGAACACCGGGGAGCTGTTTTTT.

The rearrangement uses TRBV6-6 and TRBJ1-2; 8 nucleotides match TRBD1. J gave up 4 bases and V 6 bases, and 10 bases lay outside the gene matches. The CDR3 totals 15 residues. CDR1 is MNHNY, CDR2 SVGAGI, per germline (reference sequence). The CDR3 protein is CASSLPRDRIYGYTF. The CDR3 DNA sequence: TGTGCCAGCAGCCTCCCTCGGGACAGGATCTATGGCTACACCTTC.

This clone was seen a single time. The chain combines TRBV25-1 with TRBJ2-7, with D tentatively TRBD1 or TRBD2 (5 bases each). With 6 bases removed from V and 6 bases from J, the gap between germline ends came to 21 bases. Germline CDR1 and CDR2: MGHDK and SYGVNS. CDR3 size: 15 residues. The CDR3 region has the DNA TGTGCCAGCAGCGAGGGGCAGCCGGAATGGGGCGAGCAGTACTTC. It is translated as CASSEGQPEWGEQYF.

The J gene is TRBJ2-3, the V gene TRBV30; 9 nucleotides agree with TRBD1. The CDR3 has 14 amino acids. Germline assignment: CDR1 GTSNPN and CDR2 SVGIG (reference sequence). The J segment lost 6 bases and the V segment lost 5 bases, leaving 9 bases of the junction unmatched. The CDR3 sequence: CAWGTGSFMDTQYF. CDR3 bases: TGTGCCTGGGGGACAGGGTCATTCATGGATACGCAGTATTTT.

The chain combines TRBV6-9 with TRBJ1-5, with 7 bases matching TRBD1. CDR1 and CDR2 from the germline V gene are MNHGY and SVAAGI. The CDR3 runs 14 residues. V gave up 6 bases and J gave up 5 bases; unmatched junction bases: 7. This chain's CDR3 is CASSYRGVHQPQHF. The CDR3 DNA follows: TGTGCCAGCAGCTACAGGGGAGTTCATCAGCCCCAGCATTTT.

The genes are TRBV5-4 and TRBJ1-1; 7 bases map to TRBD1. Germline loops: CDR1 SGHNT, CDR2 YYREEE (reference sequence). The CDR3 covers 13 residues. V shed 3 bases, J shed 4 bases, and the junction held 3 bases outside the gene matches. CDR3 residues: CASSSYRGTEAFF. CDR3 DNA sequence: TGTGCCAGCAGCTCCTACAGGGGCACTGAAGCTTTCTTT.

The chain uses TRBV19 and TRBJ1-3; D not certain. Trimming removed 9 bases at V and 0 bases at J, with 15 bases between. Looked up from germline, CDR1 is LNHDA and CDR2 is SQIVND (reference sequence). This CDR3 has 15 residues. The CDR3, as DNA: TGTGCCAGCGATTCAGCGTCAGGCTCTGGAAACACCATATATTTT. Its translation: CASDSASGSGNTIYF. The full variable domain, completed using reference TRBV19 and TRBJ1-3, is DGGITQSPKYLFRKEGQNVTLSCEQNLNHDAMYWYRQDPGQGLRLIYYSQIVNDFQKGDIAEGYSVSREKKESFPLTVTSAQKNPTAFYLCASDSASGSGNTIYFGEGSWLTVV.

The chain carries TRBV7-3 and TRBJ1-1; no firm D call. Between the trimmed V and J ends, which lost 3 bases and 0 bases, there was a span of 2 bases. There are 12 residues in the CDR3. Germline assignment: CDR1 SGHTA and CDR2 FQGTGA. As DNA, the CDR3 is TGTGCCAGCAGCTTTATGAACACTGAAGCTTTCTTT. Translation gives CASSFMNTEAFF.

A note on this clone: Other DNA sequences in this specimen translate into the identical CDR3. V gene TRBV2 combines with J gene TRBJ2-5; 7 positions agree with TRBD2. Germline lookup yields CDR1 SNHLY and CDR2 FYNNEI. V gave up 6 bases and J gave up 0 bases; unmatched junction bases: 4. This CDR3 has 14 residues. CDR3 residues: CASSRGGDQETQYF. DNA for the CDR3: TGTGCCAGCAGCCGGGGAGGGGACCAAGAGACCCAGTACTTC. Full variable domain (missing parts from reference TRBV2 and TRBJ2-5): EPEVTQTPSHQVTQMGQEVILRCVPISNHLYFYWYRQILGQKVEFLVSFYNNEISEKSEIFDDQFSVERPDGSNFTLKIRSTKLEDSAMYFCASSRGGDQETQYFGPGTRLLVL.

V and J are TRBV11-1 and TRBJ2-7; D may correspond to TRBD1 or TRBD2 (6 bases each). V was trimmed by 3 bases and J by 0 bases, leaving 12 bases between them. This CDR3 is 15 amino acids long. CDR1 is SGHAT, CDR2 FQDESV, per germline (reference sequence). CDR3 protein: CASSLNRGLSYEQYF. The CDR3 DNA reads as TGTGCCAGCAGCTTGAACCGGGGGCTCTCCTACGAGCAGTACTTC.

The rearrangement uses TRBV6-4 and TRBJ2-2; TRBD2 matches at 13 bases. The CDR3 runs to 17 residues. Germline trimming cut 5 bases from V and 5 bases from J; bases unmatched to any gene: 8. In germline, CDR1 is MRHNA, CDR2 SNTAGT. The DNA of the CDR3 is TGTGCCAGCAGTTCGAGGGGGGGACTAGCGGGAACCGGGGAGCTGTTTTTT. Translation: CASSSRGGLAGTGELFF.

About this clone: Within the sample, other DNA sequences also encode this same CDR3. CDR3 sequence reads: CASRGTGSSYEQYF. The CDR3 DNA reads TGTGCCAGCAGGGGGACGGGAAGCTCCTACGAGCAGTACTTC. The chain couples TRBV28 to TRBJ2-7; either TRBD1 or TRBD2 may fit D (5 bases each). Trimming took 6 bases from V and 0 from J, leaving 12 bases between them. The CDR3 totals 14 residues. Germline V lookup: CDR1 MDHEN, CDR2 SYDVKM.